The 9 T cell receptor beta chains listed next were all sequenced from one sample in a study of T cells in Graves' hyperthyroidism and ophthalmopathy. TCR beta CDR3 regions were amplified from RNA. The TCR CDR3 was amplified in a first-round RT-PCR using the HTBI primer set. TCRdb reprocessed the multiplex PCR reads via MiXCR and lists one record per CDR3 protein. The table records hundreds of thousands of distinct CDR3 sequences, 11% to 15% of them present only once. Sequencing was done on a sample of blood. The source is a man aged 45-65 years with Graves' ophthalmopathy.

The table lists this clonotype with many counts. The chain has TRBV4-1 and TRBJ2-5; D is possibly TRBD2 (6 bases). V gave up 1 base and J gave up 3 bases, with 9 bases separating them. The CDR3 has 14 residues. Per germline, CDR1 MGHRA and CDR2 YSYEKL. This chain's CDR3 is CASSQGRLEETQYF. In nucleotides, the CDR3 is TGCGCCAGCAGCCAAGGCCGACTAGAAGAGACCCAGTACTTC.

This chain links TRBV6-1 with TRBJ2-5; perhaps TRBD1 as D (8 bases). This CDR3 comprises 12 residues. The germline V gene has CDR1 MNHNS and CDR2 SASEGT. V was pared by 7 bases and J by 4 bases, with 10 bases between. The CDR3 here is CASNRGGETQYF. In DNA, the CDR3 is TGTGCCAGCAACAGGGGGGGAGAGACCCAGTACTTC.

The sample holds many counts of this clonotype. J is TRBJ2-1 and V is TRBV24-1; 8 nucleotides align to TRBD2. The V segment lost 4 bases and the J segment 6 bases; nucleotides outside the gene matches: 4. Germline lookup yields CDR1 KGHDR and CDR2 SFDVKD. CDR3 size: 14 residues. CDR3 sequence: CATSDRTSGNEQFF. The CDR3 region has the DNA TGTGCCACCAGTGACCGCACTAGCGGCAATGAGCAGTTCTTC.

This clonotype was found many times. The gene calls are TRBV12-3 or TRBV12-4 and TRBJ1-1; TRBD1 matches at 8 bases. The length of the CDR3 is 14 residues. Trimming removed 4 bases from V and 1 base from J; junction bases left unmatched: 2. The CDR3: CASSWTGRNTEAFF. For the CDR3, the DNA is TGTGCCAGCAGTTGGACAGGGAGGAACACTGAAGCTTTCTTT.

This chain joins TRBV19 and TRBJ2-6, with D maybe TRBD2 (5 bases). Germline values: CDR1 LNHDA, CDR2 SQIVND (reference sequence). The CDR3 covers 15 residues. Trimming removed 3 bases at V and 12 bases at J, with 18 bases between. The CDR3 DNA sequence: TGTGCCAGTAGTATGTCGGCAGGAGGCCGTGCCGTCCTGACTTTC. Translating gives CASSMSAGGRAVLTF.

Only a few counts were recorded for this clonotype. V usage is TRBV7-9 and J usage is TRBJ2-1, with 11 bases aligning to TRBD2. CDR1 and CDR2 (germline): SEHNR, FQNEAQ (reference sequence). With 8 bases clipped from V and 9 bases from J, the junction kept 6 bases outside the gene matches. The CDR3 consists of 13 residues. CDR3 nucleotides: TGTGCCAGCGGGCTAGCGGGAGGTCGTGAGCAGTTCTTC. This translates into CASGLAGGREQFF. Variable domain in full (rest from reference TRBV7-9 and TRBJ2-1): DTGVSQNPRHKITKRGQNVTFRCDPISEHNRLYWYRQTLGQGPEFLTYFQNEAQLEKSRLLSDRFSAERPKGSFSTLEIQRTEQGDSAMYLCASGLAGGREQFFGPGTRLTVL.

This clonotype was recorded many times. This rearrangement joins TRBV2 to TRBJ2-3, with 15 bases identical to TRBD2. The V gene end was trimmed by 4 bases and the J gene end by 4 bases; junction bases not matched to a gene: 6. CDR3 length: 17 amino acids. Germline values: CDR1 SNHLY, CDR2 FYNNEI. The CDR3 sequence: CASSALGLAGGADTQYF. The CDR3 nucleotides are TGTGCCAGCAGTGCCCTCGGACTAGCGGGAGGGGCAGATACGCAGTATTTT.

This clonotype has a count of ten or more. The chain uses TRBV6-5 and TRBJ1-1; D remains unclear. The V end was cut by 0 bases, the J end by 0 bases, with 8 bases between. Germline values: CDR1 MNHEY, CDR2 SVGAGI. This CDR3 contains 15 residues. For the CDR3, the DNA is TGTGCCAGCAGTTACTCCCACAGCATGAACACTGAAGCTTTCTTT. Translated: CASSYSHSMNTEAFF.

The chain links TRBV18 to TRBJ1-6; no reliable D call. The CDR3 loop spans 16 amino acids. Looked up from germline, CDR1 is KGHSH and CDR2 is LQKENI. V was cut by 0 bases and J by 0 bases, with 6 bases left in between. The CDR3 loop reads CASSPPQSSYNSPLHF. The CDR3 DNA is TGTGCCAGCTCACCACCACAGAGCTCCTATAATTCACCCCTCCACTTT.